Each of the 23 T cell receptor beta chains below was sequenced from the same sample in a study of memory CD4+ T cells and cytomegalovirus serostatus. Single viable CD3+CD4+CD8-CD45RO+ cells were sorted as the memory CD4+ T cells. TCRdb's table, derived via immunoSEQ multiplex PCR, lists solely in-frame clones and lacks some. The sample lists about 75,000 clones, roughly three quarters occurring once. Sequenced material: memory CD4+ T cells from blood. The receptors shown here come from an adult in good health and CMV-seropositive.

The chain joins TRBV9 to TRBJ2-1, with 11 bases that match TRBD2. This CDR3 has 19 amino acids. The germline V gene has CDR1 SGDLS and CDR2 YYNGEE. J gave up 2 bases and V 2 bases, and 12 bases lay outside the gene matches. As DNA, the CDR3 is TGTGCCAGCAGCGTCCTGGACGTCACTAGCGGGGGTACCTACAATGAGCAGTTCTTC. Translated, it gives CASSVLDVTSGGTYNEQFF.

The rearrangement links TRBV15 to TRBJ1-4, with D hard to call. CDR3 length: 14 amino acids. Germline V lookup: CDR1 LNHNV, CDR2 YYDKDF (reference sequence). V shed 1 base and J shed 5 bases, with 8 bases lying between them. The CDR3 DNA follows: TGTGCCACCAGCAGAGGGACGGCGAATGAAAAACTGTTTTTT. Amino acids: CATSRGTANEKLFF.

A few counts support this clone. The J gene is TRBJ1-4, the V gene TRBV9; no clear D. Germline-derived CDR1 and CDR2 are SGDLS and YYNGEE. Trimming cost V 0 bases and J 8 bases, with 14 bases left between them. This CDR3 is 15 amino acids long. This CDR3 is CASSVEDRKWEKLFF. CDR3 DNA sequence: TGTGCCAGCAGCGTAGAGGATCGCAAATGGGAAAAACTGTTTTTT.

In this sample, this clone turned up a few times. CDR3 residues: CASRKMAPNQPQHF. The CDR3 nucleotides are TGTGCCAGCAGGAAAATGGCCCCCAATCAGCCCCAGCATTTT. The chain combines TRBV28 with TRBJ1-5; D ambiguous. Germline CDR1 and CDR2: MDHEN and SYDVKM. Deletions cut 6 bases from V and 3 bases from J, with 12 bases between. This CDR3 has 14 residues.

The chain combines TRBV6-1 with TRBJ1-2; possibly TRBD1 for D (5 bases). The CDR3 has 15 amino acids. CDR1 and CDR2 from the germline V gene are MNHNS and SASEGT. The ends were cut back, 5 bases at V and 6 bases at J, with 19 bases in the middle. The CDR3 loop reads CASSPGRTGQDGYTF. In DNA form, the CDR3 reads TGTGCCAGCAGTCCCGGAAGGACGGGGCAGGATGGCTACACCTTC.

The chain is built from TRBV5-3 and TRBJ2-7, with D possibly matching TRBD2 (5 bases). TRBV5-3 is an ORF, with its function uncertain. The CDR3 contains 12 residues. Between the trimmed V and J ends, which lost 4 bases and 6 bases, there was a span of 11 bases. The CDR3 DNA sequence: TGTGCCAGAAGCCGAGGGCGCGTCGAGCAGTACGTC. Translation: CARSRGRVEQYV.

CDR3 loop: CASRPGAEGNIQYF. The CDR3 bases are TGTGCCAGTAGGCCGGGGGCAGAAGGGAACATTCAGTACTTC. The V and J genes are TRBV19 and TRBJ2-4, with D possibly being TRBD1 or TRBD2 (6 bases each). This CDR3 is 14 amino acids long. Germline V gene lookup returns CDR1 LNHDA and CDR2 SQIVND (reference sequence). V lost 6 bases, J lost 7 bases, and 16 bases lay in between. Based on the CDR3 plus reference TRBV19 and TRBJ2-4, the full variable domain is DGGITQSPKYLFRKEGQNVTLSCEQNLNHDAMYWYRQDPGQGLRLIYYSQIVNDFQKGDIAEGYSVSREKKESFPLTVTSAQKNPTAFYLCASRPGAEGNIQYFGAGTRLSVL.

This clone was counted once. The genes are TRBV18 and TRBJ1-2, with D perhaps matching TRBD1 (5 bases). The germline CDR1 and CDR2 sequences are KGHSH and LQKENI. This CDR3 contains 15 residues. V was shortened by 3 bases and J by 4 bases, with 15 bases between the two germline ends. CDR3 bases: TGTGCCAGCTCACCCCCTGGGGGTATAGTCTATGGCTACACCTTC. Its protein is CASSPPGGIVYGYTF.

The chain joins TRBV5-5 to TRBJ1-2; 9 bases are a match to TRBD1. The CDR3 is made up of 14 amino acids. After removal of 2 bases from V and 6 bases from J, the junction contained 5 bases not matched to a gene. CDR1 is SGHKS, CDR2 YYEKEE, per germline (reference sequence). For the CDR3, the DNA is TGTGCCAGCAGCTTAACACAGGGGGCGGATGGCTACACCTTC. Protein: CASSLTQGADGYTF.

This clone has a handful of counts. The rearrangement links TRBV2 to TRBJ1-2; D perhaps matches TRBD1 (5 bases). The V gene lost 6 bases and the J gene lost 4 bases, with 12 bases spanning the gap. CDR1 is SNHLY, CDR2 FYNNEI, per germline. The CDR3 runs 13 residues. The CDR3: CASRGHRGYGYTF. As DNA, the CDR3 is TGTGCCAGCAGAGGACACCGGGGCTATGGCTACACCTTC.

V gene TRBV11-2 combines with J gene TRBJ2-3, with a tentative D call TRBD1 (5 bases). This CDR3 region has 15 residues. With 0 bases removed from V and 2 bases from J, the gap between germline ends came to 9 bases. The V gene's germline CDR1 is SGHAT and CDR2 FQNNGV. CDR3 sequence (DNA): TGTGCCAGCAGCTTAGATAGGGGCGACACAGATACGCAGTATTTT. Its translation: CASSLDRGDTDTQYF.

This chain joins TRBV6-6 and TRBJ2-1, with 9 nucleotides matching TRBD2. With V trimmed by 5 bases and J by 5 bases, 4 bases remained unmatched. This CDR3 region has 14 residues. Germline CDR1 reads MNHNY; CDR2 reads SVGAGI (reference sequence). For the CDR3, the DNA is TGTGCCAGCAGTGACCCTAGCGGGAACAATGAGCAGTTCTTC. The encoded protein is CASSDPSGNNEQFF.

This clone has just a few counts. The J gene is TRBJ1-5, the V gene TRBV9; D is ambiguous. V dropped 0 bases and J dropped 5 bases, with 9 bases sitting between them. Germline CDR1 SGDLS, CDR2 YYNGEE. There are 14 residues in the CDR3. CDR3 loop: CASSVGARDQPQHF. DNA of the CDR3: TGTGCCAGCAGCGTAGGCGCGCGGGATCAGCCCCAGCATTTT.

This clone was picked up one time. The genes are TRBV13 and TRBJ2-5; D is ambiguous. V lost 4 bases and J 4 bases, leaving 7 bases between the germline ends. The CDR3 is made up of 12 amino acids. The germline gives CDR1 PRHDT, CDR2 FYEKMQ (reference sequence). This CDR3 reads CASSSGGETQYF. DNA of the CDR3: TGTGCCAGCAGCTCGGGCGGAGAGACCCAGTACTTC.

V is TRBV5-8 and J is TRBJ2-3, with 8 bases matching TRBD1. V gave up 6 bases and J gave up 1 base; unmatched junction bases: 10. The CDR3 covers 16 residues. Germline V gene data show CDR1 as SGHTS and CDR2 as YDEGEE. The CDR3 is CASTFRTGQGTDTQYF. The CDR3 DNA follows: TGTGCCAGCACCTTTAGGACAGGGCAGGGCACAGATACGCAGTATTTT.

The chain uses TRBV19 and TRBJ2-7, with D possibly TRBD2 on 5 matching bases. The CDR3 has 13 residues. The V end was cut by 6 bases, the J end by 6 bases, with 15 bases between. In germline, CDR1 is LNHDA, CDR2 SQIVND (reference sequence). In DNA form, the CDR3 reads TGTGCCAGTAGCCGAAGGGAGCGGTTCGAGCAGTACTTC. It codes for CASSRRERFEQYF.

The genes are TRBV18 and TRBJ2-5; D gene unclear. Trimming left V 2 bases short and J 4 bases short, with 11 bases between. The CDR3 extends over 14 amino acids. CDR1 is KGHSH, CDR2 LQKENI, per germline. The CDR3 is CASSPSGLGETQYF. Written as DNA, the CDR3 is TGTGCCAGCTCACCATCGGGTCTTGGAGAGACCCAGTACTTC.

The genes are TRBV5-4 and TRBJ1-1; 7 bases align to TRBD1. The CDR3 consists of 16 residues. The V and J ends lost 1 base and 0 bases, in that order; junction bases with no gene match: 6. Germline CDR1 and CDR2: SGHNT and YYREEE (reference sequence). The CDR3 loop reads CASSLPRTGLNTEAFF. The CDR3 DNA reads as TGTGCCAGCAGCTTGCCACGGACAGGCCTGAACACTGAAGCTTTCTTT.

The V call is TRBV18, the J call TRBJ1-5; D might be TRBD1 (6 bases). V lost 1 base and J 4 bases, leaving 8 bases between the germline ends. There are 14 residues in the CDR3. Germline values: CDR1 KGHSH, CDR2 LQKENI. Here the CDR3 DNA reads TGTGCCAGCTCACCACTAGGGGGGAATCAGCCCCAGCATTTT. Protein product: CASSPLGGNQPQHF.

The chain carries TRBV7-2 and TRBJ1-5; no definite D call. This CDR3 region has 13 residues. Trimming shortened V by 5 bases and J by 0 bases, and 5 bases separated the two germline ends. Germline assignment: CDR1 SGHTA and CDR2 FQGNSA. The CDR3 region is CASSPDSNQPQHF. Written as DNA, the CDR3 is TGTGCCAGCAGCCCGGATAGCAATCAGCCCCAGCATTTT.

CDR3 bases: TGTGCCAGCAGCCTATTCCGAGGGGAACTCAATCCCTCTAACTATGGCTACACCTTC. The encoded protein is CASSLFRGELNPSNYGYTF. This chain uses TRBV11-2 with TRBJ1-2; possibly TRBD1 for D (5 bases). Deletions cut 5 bases from V and 0 bases from J, with 25 bases between. The germline V gene has CDR1 SGHAT and CDR2 FQNNGV. The CDR3 is made up of 19 amino acids.

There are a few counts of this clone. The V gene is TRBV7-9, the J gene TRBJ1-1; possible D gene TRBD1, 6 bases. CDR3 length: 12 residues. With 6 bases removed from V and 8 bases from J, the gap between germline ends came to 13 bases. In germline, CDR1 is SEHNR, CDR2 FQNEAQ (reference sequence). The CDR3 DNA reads TGTGCCAGCAGTCGACAGGAAACAGAAGCTTTCTTT. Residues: CASSRQETEAFF.

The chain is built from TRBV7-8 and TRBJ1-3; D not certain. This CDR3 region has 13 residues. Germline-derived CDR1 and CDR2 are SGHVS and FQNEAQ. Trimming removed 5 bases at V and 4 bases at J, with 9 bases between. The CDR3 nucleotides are TGTGCCAGCAGCCTTCGGTCGGGAAACACCATATATTTT. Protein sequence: CASSLRSGNTIYF.